The 4 T cell receptor beta chains below come from one sample, sequenced in a study of blood T cell repertoires in COVID-19. This table comes from immunoSEQ multiplex PCR, and its TCRdb copy is limited to in-frame clones, with some not included. The sample holds 75,000 to 90,000 clones, about 80% seen once. Sequencing was carried out using peripheral blood. These receptors came from a woman between 40 and 50 years old with active or convalescent COVID-19.

The rearrangement uses TRBV28 and TRBJ2-7; weak D call: TRBD1 (6 bases). The V end was cut by 4 bases, the J end by 0 bases, with 13 bases between. CDR1 is MDHEN and CDR2 is SYDVKM in the germline V gene. The length of the CDR3 is 15 residues. In DNA form, the CDR3 reads TGTGCCAGCAGTTCGTATGACAGGAGCTCCTACGAGCAGTACTTC. Residues: CASSSYDRSSYEQYF.

This CDR3 reads CASKTPNGNSPLHF. DNA for the CDR3: TGTGCCAGCAAAACCCCTAATGGTAATTCACCCCTCCACTTT. This chain joins TRBV6-5 and TRBJ1-6; no definite D call. CDR1 and CDR2 from the germline V gene are MNHEY and SVGAGI. Trimming cost V 7 bases and J 6 bases, with 13 bases left between them. This CDR3 has 14 residues.

Turning to this clone: The same CDR3 also results from other DNA sequences found in this sample. The chain combines TRBV7-9 with TRBJ2-2, with 7 bases that match TRBD2. CDR3 size: 16 residues. V trimming: 5 bases; J trimming: 3 bases; junction bases outside the gene matches: 9. In germline, CDR1 is SEHNR, CDR2 FQNEAQ (reference sequence). This chain's CDR3 is CASSPRPGRDTGELFF. The CDR3, as DNA: TGTGCCAGCAGCCCAAGACCGGGGAGGGACACCGGGGAGCTGTTTTTT.

The J gene is TRBJ1-2, the V gene TRBV19, with D tentatively TRBD1 (6 bases). CDR1 and CDR2 from the germline V gene are LNHDA and SQIVND (reference sequence). This CDR3 is 12 amino acids long. CDR3 coding DNA: TGTCCGGAGGACAGTTTGGGCTATGGCTACACCTTC. Amino acid sequence: CPEDSLGYGYTF.